The 16 T cell receptor beta chains below come from one sample, sequenced in a study of blood T cell repertoires in COVID-19. Some clones are missing from TCRdb's copy, which holds only in-frame ones; the method was immunoSEQ multiplex PCR. Among 70,000 to 90,000 clones listed, approximately 90% were seen once. Specimen: PBMCs or T cells enriched from blood (not recorded which). These receptors were taken from a woman aged 45-60 years with acute COVID-19.

This chain connects TRBV6-5 to TRBJ2-2; possible D gene TRBD1, 5 bases. CDR3 length: 13 amino acids. Between the trimmed V and J ends, which lost 6 bases and 7 bases, there was a span of 12 bases. Germline loops: CDR1 MNHEY, CDR2 SVGAGI. The CDR3 DNA reads as TGTGCCAGCAGCCAGGGATCGAGCGGGGAGCTGTTTTTT. Its translation: CASSQGSSGELFF.

V gene TRBV30 combines with J gene TRBJ1-6; D is ambiguous. The CDR3 sequence is 13 residues long. CDR1 and CDR2 from the germline V gene are GTSNPN and SVGIG (reference sequence). The V end lost 2 bases, the J end lost 9 bases, and 11 bases lay between the germline ends. The CDR3 sequence is CAWSLRQGSPLHF. The CDR3 bases are TGTGCCTGGAGTCTCCGACAAGGTTCACCCCTCCACTTT.

Here the CDR3 reads CASSAGYSGGPEQYF. As DNA, the CDR3 is TGTGCCAGCAGCGCAGGATACTCAGGGGGCCCCGAGCAGTACTTC. The chain combines TRBV7-2 with TRBJ2-7; 8 bases align to TRBD1. Per germline, CDR1 SGHTA and CDR2 FQGNSA. V dropped 5 bases and J dropped 6; count of bases not matched to a gene: 12. There are 15 residues in the CDR3.

With respect to this clone: A much larger clone lies one base from this, so it may be a read error. This CDR3 is also generated by other DNA sequences in the sample. V is TRBV30 and J is TRBJ2-2; D possibly corresponds to TRBD1 (6 bases). Trimming took off 3 bases at V and 5 bases at J, with 16 bases between the two ends. Germline CDR1 and CDR2: GTSNPN and SVGIG (reference sequence). This CDR3 is built from 15 residues. CDR3 in DNA: TGTGCCTGGAGGGGGGCGGCGCTAGATACCGGGGAGCTGTTTTTT. Protein product: CAWRGAALDTGELFF.

This clone was seen a handful of times. The V call is TRBV29-1, the J call TRBJ1-1, with 7 bases aligning to TRBD1. Trimming removed 5 bases from V and 0 bases from J; junction bases left unmatched: 6. The CDR3 covers 14 residues. Germline V gene lookup returns CDR1 SQVTM and CDR2 ANQGSEA. Here the CDR3 reads CSVLPGQLNTEAFF. As DNA, the CDR3 is TGCAGCGTTTTGCCGGGACAGTTGAACACTGAAGCTTTCTTT. The variable domain in full, with the rest retrieved from reference TRBV29-1 and TRBJ1-1, is SAVISQKPSRDICQRGTSLTIQCQVDSQVTMMFWYRQQPGQSLTLIATANQGSEATYESGFVIDKFPISRPNLTFSTLTVSNMSPEDSSIYLCSVLPGQLNTEAFFGQGTRLTVV.

The rearrangement links TRBV4-2 to TRBJ1-2, with D perhaps TRBD1 (6 bases). Trimming shortened V by 0 bases and J by 4 bases, and 9 bases separated the two germline ends. The germline V gene has CDR1 LGHNA and CDR2 YNFKEQ. The length of the CDR3 is 14 residues. The CDR3: CASSQEGGGYGYTF. Here the CDR3 DNA reads TGTGCCAGCAGCCAAGAAGGGGGGGGCTATGGCTACACCTTC.

V usage is TRBV3-1 (or the pseudogene TRBV3-2) and J usage is TRBJ1-3; 7 nucleotides line up with TRBD1. CDR1 LGHDT and CDR2 YNNKEL come from the germline V gene (reference sequence). V trimming: 2 bases; J trimming: 3 bases; junction bases outside the gene matches: 10. CDR3 size: 17 residues. The CDR3 loop is CASSQLPGQIVGNTIYF. CDR3 nucleotide sequence: TGTGCCAGCAGCCAATTGCCGGGACAGATTGTTGGAAACACCATATATTTT.

This CDR3 is CASSLMSGVDEQFF. The CDR3 region has the DNA TGTGCCAGCAGCTTAATGTCCGGGGTTGATGAGCAGTTCTTC. This chain connects TRBV11-3 to TRBJ2-1; tentative D call: TRBD2 (5 bases). The CDR3 covers 14 residues. Germline assignment: CDR1 SGHNT and CDR2 YENEEA. Between the trimmed V and J ends, which lost 2 bases and 8 bases, there was a span of 13 bases.

The chain combines TRBV5-5 with TRBJ2-7, with 7 bases that match TRBD2. With 0 bases clipped from V and 3 bases from J, the junction kept 6 bases outside the gene matches. Germline-derived CDR1 and CDR2 are SGHKS and YYEKEE (reference sequence). The CDR3 contains 15 residues. The CDR3 coding sequence is TGTGCCAGCAGCTTGGGGGCCGGGACTAACTACGAGCAGTACTTC. Translation: CASSLGAGTNYEQYF. The entire variable domain, with the rest obtained from reference TRBV5-5 and TRBJ2-7, is as follows: DAGVTQSPTHLIKTRGQQVTLRCSPISGHKSVSWYQQVLGQGPQFIFQYYEKEERGRGNFPDRFSARQFPNYSSELNVNALLLGDSALYLCASSLGAGTNYEQYFGPGTRLTVT.

The V and J genes are TRBV25-1 and TRBJ2-7; 7 nucleotides match TRBD2. This CDR3 spans 14 amino acids. Germline V gene data show CDR1 as MGHDK and CDR2 as SYGVNS. V lost 1 base to trimming and J lost 6 bases; unmatched junction nucleotides: 6. CDR3 bases: TGTGCCAGCAGTGAATTGGGGGGGTCTGGCGAGCAGTACTTC. It is translated as CASSELGGSGEQYF.

The rearrangement joins TRBV4-1 to TRBJ1-1; no definite D call. Trimming cost V 1 base and J 1 base, with 7 bases left between them. Germline V gene lookup returns CDR1 MGHRA and CDR2 YSYEKL. There are 14 residues in the CDR3. The CDR3 is CASSQVQANTEAFF. The CDR3 DNA reads TGCGCCAGCAGCCAAGTTCAGGCGAACACTGAAGCTTTCTTT.

V is TRBV10-3 and J is TRBJ2-7, with no clear D. This CDR3 is built from 15 residues. Trimming took 2 bases from V and 0 from J, leaving 11 bases between them. The V gene's germline CDR1 is ENHRY and CDR2 SYGVKD. The CDR3 protein is CAISEIPSDSYEQYF. CDR3 bases: TGTGCCATCAGTGAGATCCCCAGTGACTCCTACGAGCAGTACTTC.

V and J are TRBV11-3 and TRBJ1-5; D not resolved. CDR1 and CDR2 (germline): SGHNT, YENEEA. V was trimmed by 3 bases and J by 0 bases, leaving 9 bases between them. This CDR3 is built from 15 residues. The CDR3 sequence is CASSLGDFSNQPQHF. The CDR3 bases are TGTGCCAGCAGCTTGGGAGACTTTAGCAATCAGCCCCAGCATTTT. Variable domain in full (rest from reference TRBV11-3 and TRBJ1-5): EAGVVQSPRYKIIEKKQPVAFWCNPISGHNTLYWYLQNLGQGPELLIRYENEEAVDDSQLPKDRFSAERLKGVDSTLKIQPAELGDSAVYLCASSLGDFSNQPQHFGDGTRLSIL.

J is TRBJ2-7 and V is TRBV19; 9 positions agree with TRBD1. The CDR3 is made up of 13 amino acids. Germline V gene data show CDR1 as LNHDA and CDR2 as SQIVND (reference sequence). Germline trimming cut 6 bases from V and 11 bases from J; bases unmatched to any gene: 11. The CDR3 coding sequence is TGTGCCAGTAGCGCCGGACAGGGGACTGAGGAGTACTTC. Translated, it gives CASSAGQGTEEYF.

The chain uses TRBV7-2 and TRBJ2-5; D possibly corresponds to TRBD2 (7 bases). Trimming pared 2 bases from V and 4 bases from J, leaving 23 bases between. The CDR3 consists of 18 residues. Germline V gene data show CDR1 as SGHTA and CDR2 as FQGNSA. CDR3 amino acids: CASSLFGGLRGARETQYF. The CDR3 bases are TGTGCCAGCAGCTTATTTGGGGGATTACGGGGGGCGCGAGAGACCCAGTACTTC.

This clone was detected only a few times. The V gene is TRBV7-2, the J gene TRBJ2-1, with 9 bases lining up with TRBD2. V shed 3 bases and J 5 bases; nucleotides not matched to a gene: 2. The CDR3 has 14 residues. Per germline, CDR1 SGHTA and CDR2 FQGNSA. CDR3 coding DNA: TGTGCCAGCAGCTTTAGCGGGAGTAACAATGAGCAGTTCTTC. This encodes CASSFSGSNNEQFF.